This is a list of T cell receptor beta chains from one sample in a study of T cell responses to AZD1222 COVID-19 vaccine. Profiling relied on immunoSEQ multiplex PCR, and the TCRdb table lists in-frame clones only, not all of them. The table records some 140,000 clones, 90% to 95% of them present only once. The input for sequencing was peripheral blood, taken on day 0 of AZD1222 vaccination. The receptors were sampled from an adult in good health. Each CDR3 is given with its conserved first and last residue. D genes are given only for firm matches. Clone size is stated in some rows and not others, as once, few, many or a class when expanded.

d_gene	v_gene	j_gene	abundance	CDR3aa	CDR3nt
.	TRBV11-3	TRBJ2-3	.	CASSPAVGGSPSTDTQYF	TGTGCCAGCAGCCCCGCGGTCGGAGGGAGTCCTAGCACAGATACGCAGTATTTT
.	TRBV5-1	TRBJ2-5	.	CASSLEGSGETQYF	TGCGCCAGCAGCTTGGAGGGGTCCGGAGAGACCCAGTACTTC
.	TRBV7-3	TRBJ1-1	.	CASSLFWGTEAFF	TGTGCCAGCAGCCTATTTTGGGGCACTGAAGCTTTCTTT
.	TRBV5-6	TRBJ1-5	once	CASSSWTAYSNQPQHF	TGTGCCAGCAGCTCATGGACAGCCTATAGCAATCAGCCCCAGCATTTT
.	TRBV27	TRBJ2-3	.	CASRWGAGRERDTQYF	TGTGCCAGCAGATGGGGGGCAGGCCGGGAAAGGGATACGCAGTATTTT
.	TRBV7-2	TRBJ1-6	.	CASSLNNSPLHF	TGTGCCAGCAGCTTAAATAATTCACCCCTCCACTTT
.	TRBV20-1	TRBJ1-2	.	CSASTGKTYGYTF	TGCAGTGCTAGTACAGGGAAAACCTATGGCTACACCTTC
.	TRBV30	TRBJ1-2	.	CAWSVRLDYGYTF	TGTGCCTGGAGTGTACGCCTCGACTATGGCTACACCTTC
.	TRBV2	TRBJ1-2	few	CASKATPNYGYTF	TGTGCCAGCAAGGCCACCCCTAACTATGGCTACACCTTC
TRBD1	TRBV5-1	TRBJ2-2	.	CASSSTGGLGELFF	TGCGCCAGCAGCTCCACAGGGGGTCTTGGGGAGCTGTTTTTT
.	TRBV6-5	TRBJ1-5	.	CASSYHRANQPQHF	TGTGCCAGCAGTTACCACAGGGCCAATCAGCCCCAGCATTTT
.	TRBV5-5	TRBJ1-2	.	CASSLLDGIYGYTF	TGTGCCAGCAGCCTATTGGATGGGATCTATGGCTACACCTTC
.	TRBV6-5	TRBJ2-1	.	CASQPNYNEQFF	TGTGCCAGCCAGCCTAACTACAATGAGCAGTTCTTC
TRBD1	TRBV28	TRBJ1-2	.	CASSTTGPGYTF	TGTGCCAGCAGTACGACAGGGCCTGGCTACACCTTC
.	TRBV28	TRBJ1-2	.	CASTSQTDYGYTF	TGTGCCAGCACCTCACAGACGGACTATGGCTACACCTTC
.	TRBV28	TRBJ2-7	few	CASSLTGKYEQYF	TGTGCCAGCAGTTTAACCGGGAAATACGAGCAGTACTTC
.	TRBV9	TRBJ2-5	.	CASSALAGSETQYF	TGTGCCAGCAGCGCCCTTGCGGGATCGGAGACCCAGTACTTC
TRBD1	TRBV3-1/TRBV3-2	TRBJ1-1	.	CASRPEGTGLMNTEAFF	TGTGCCAGCAGGCCCGAAGGGACAGGACTCATGAACACTGAAGCTTTCTTT
.	TRBV7-8	TRBJ1-5	.	CASSTINQPQHF	TGTGCCAGCAGCACCATCAATCAGCCCCAGCATTTT
TRBD1	TRBV28	TRBJ1-1	once	CASSPGDRMNTEAFF	TGTGCCAGCAGTCCAGGGGACAGAATGAACACTGAAGCTTTCTTT
.	TRBV30	TRBJ1-5	.	CAWSPVGQPQHF	TGTGCCTGGAGTCCGGTGGGACAGCCCCAGCATTTT
TRBD1	TRBV20-1	TRBJ1-6	.	CSASRPGTGGSPLHF	TGCAGTGCTAGTCGGCCAGGGACAGGAGGCTCACCCCTCCACTTT
.	TRBV5-6	TRBJ1-1	.	CASSFLQNSDTEAFF	TGTGCCAGCAGCTTCCTCCAAAACTCCGACACTGAAGCTTTCTTT
.	TRBV12-5	TRBJ2-5	.	CASGSTRGETQYF	TGTGCTAGTGGTTCAACTCGGGGGGAGACCCAGTACTTC
.	TRBV7-9	TRBJ1-2	.	CASIPPAARDVNYGYTF	TGTGCCAGCATCCCCCCAGCCGCCAGGGATGTAAACTATGGCTACACCTTC
TRBD2	TRBV11-3	TRBJ2-1	.	CASSTGLAADNEQFF	TGTGCCAGCAGCACGGGACTAGCGGCCGACAATGAGCAGTTCTTC
TRBD1	TRBV2	TRBJ1-2	.	CATPWETGSNYGYTF	TGTGCCACCCCATGGGAGACAGGGAGCAACTATGGCTACACCTTC
.	TRBV30	TRBJ1-1	once	CAWSLRAVGTEAFF	TGTGCCTGGAGTCTACGGGCGGTAGGCACTGAAGCTTTCTTT
.	TRBV6-4	TRBJ1-1	.	CASGGASRVVGDVVWTEAFF	TGTGCCAGCGGCGGGGCCTCCCGGGTGGTGGGGGACGTGGTTTGGACTGAAGCTTTCTTT
TRBD2	TRBV7-3	TRBJ2-2	.	CASSLRPGTSGRGDTGELFF	TGTGCCAGCAGCTTAAGGCCAGGGACTAGCGGAAGGGGTGACACCGGGGAGCTGTTTTTT
.	TRBV29-1	TRBJ2-1	.	CSGERGFGLGEQFF	TGCAGCGGTGAACGGGGTTTCGGGTTAGGTGAGCAGTTCTTC
.	TRBV7-9	TRBJ1-5	.	CASSSETISNQPQHF	TGTGCCAGCAGCTCAGAGACTATAAGCAATCAGCCCCAGCATTTT
.	TRBV6-2/TRBV6-3	TRBJ2-2	.	CASSYLLGGAGELFF	TGTGCCAGCAGTTACCTCCTAGGGGGGGCCGGGGAGCTGTTTTTT
.	TRBV7-2	TRBJ2-7	.	CASSSPGRDQYEQYF	TGTGCCAGCAGCTCACCGGGGCGGGATCAGTACGAGCAGTACTTC
.	TRBV6-2/TRBV6-3	TRBJ1-2	.	CASSHGLSYGYTF	TGTGCCAGCAGCCACGGGCTATCCTATGGCTACACCTTC
TRBD1	TRBV19	TRBJ1-2	.	CASRPTGPYGYTF	TGTGCCAGTAGACCGACAGGGCCTTATGGCTACACCTTC
.	TRBV14	TRBJ1-3	.	CASSRQASGNTIYF	TGTGCCAGCAGCCGGCAGGCCTCTGGAAACACCATATATTTT
TRBD1	TRBV12-3/TRBV12-4	TRBJ2-7	.	CASRRQGSYEQYF	TGTGCCAGCAGAAGACAGGGTTCCTACGAGCAGTACTTC
.	TRBV18	TRBJ2-1	.	CASSPAEGGEQFF	TGTGCCAGCTCACCGGCTGAGGGGGGTGAGCAGTTCTTC
TRBD1	TRBV6-5	TRBJ1-5	.	CASSTGGWSNQPQHF	TGTGCCAGCAGTACAGGGGGCTGGAGCAATCAGCCCCAGCATTTT
.	TRBV7-3	TRBJ1-3	.	CASSRTVPSSGNTIYF	TGTGCCAGCAGCCGGACAGTACCCAGCTCTGGAAACACCATATATTTT
.	TRBV3-1/TRBV3-2	TRBJ2-5	once	CASSQGQRTQYF	TGTGCCAGCAGCCAAGGTCAAAGGACCCAGTACTTC
.	TRBV14	TRBJ2-7	.	CASSPGLPRDEQYF	TGTGCCAGCAGCCCGGGACTTCCGCGGGACGAGCAGTACTTC
TRBD1	TRBV4-2	TRBJ1-5	.	CASSQDGAGGGDSNQPQHF	TGTGCCAGCAGCCAAGATGGGGCAGGGGGCGGAGATAGCAATCAGCCCCAGCATTTT
TRBD1	TRBV7-6	TRBJ1-3	.	CASSRGTASGNTIYF	TGTGCCAGCAGCCGTGGGACAGCCTCTGGAAACACCATATATTTT
.	TRBV9	TRBJ2-3	.	CASSVDRGLSTDTQYF	TGTGCCAGCAGCGTAGATCGGGGGCTCAGCACAGATACGCAGTATTTT
TRBD1	TRBV7-8	TRBJ1-3	.	CASSLEVDRGQGNTIYF	TGTGCCAGCAGCTTAGAGGTGGACAGGGGGCAAGGAAACACCATATATTTT
.	TRBV6-5	TRBJ1-5	.	CASSYTDSNQPQHF	TGTGCCAGCAGCTATACGGATAGCAATCAGCCCCAGCATTTT
TRBD1	TRBV12-5	TRBJ1-2	.	CASGLDRQGSRYGYTF	TGTGCTAGTGGTTTGGACCGACAGGGATCTAGGTATGGCTACACCTTC
.	TRBV27	TRBJ1-6	.	CASSESRDNSPLHF	TGTGCCAGCAGTGAATCCCGAGATAATTCACCCCTCCACTTT
TRBD2	TRBV7-9	TRBJ2-5	.	CASSPPGLVETQYF	TGTGCCAGCAGCCCCCCGGGACTAGTTGAGACCCAGTACTTC
.	TRBV7-2	TRBJ2-7	.	CASSLAGPLYEQYF	TGTGCCAGCAGCTTGGCCGGGCCCCTCTACGAGCAGTACTTC
.	TRBV6-2/TRBV6-3	TRBJ2-7	.	CASSYSSSYGEGDSYEQYF	TGTGCCAGCAGTTACTCATCTAGCTACGGGGAGGGGGATTCCTACGAGCAGTACTTC
TRBD1	TRBV19	TRBJ2-2	.	CASSIEVTGWFTGELFF	TGTGCCAGTAGTATAGAGGTGACAGGGTGGTTCACCGGGGAGCTGTTTTTT
.	TRBV20-1	TRBJ2-1	few	CSAAQFPEQFF	TGCAGTGCCGCTCAGTTCCCTGAGCAGTTCTTC
.	TRBV21-1	TRBJ2-1	.	CASSKIGELPRGVFPPNEQFF	TGTGCCAGCAGCAAAATTGGGGAACTACCTCGGGGGGTTTTTCCCCCCAATGAGCAGTTCTTC
.	TRBV27	TRBJ1-5	.	CASSLYGSLSNQPQHF	TGTGCCAGCAGTTTATATGGCAGTCTCAGCAATCAGCCCCAGCATTTT